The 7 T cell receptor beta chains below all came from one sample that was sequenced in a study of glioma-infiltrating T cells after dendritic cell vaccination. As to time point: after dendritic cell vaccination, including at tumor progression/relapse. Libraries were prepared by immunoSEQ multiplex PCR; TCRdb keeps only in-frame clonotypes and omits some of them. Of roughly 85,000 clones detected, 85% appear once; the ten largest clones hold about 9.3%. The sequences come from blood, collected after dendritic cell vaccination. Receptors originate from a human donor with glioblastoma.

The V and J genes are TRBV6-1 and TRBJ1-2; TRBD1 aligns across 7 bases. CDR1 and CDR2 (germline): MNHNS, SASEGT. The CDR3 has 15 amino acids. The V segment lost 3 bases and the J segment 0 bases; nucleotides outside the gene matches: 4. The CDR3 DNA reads TGTGCCAGCAGTGACCCGGGGACAGCTAACTATGGCTACACCTTC. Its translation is CASSDPGTANYGYTF.

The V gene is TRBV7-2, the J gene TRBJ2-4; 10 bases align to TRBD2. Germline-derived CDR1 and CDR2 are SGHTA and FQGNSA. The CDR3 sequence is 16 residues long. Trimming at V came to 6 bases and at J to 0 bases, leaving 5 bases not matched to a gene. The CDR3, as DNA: TGTGCCAGCAGTCCGAGCGGGGGGGTAGCCAAAAACATTCAGTACTTC. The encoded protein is CASSPSGGVAKNIQYF.

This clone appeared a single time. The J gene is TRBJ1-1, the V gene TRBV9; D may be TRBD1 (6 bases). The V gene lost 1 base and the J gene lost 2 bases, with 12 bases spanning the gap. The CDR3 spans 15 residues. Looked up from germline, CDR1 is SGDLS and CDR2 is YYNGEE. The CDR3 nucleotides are TGTGCCAGCAGCGTATGGCCCAGGGGTAACACTGAAGCTTTCTTT. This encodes CASSVWPRGNTEAFF.

The CDR3 nucleotides read TGTGCCAGCAAAGGGGTTGACGGGGGTGACGCTGAAGCTTTCTTT. Protein sequence: CASKGVDGGDAEAFF. This rearrangement joins TRBV6-1 to TRBJ1-1; possible D gene TRBD1, 5 bases. Germline CDR1 and CDR2: MNHNS and SASEGT. The CDR3 has 15 residues. V gave up 7 bases and J gave up 6 bases, with 21 bases separating them.

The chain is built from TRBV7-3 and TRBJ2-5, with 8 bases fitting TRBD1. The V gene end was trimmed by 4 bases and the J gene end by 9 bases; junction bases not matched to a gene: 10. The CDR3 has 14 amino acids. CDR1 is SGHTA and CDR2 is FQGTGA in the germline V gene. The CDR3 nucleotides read TGTGCCAGCAGCTCTACCCCGGGACAGGCGCCCCAGTACTTC. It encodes CASSSTPGQAPQYF.

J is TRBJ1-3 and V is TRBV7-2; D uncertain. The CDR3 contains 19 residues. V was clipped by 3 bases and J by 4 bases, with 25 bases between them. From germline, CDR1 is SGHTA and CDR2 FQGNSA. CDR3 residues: CASSFSDTTTKLVGNTIYF. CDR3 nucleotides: TGTGCCAGCAGCTTTAGTGATACCACCACCAAACTTGTAGGAAACACCATATATTTT.

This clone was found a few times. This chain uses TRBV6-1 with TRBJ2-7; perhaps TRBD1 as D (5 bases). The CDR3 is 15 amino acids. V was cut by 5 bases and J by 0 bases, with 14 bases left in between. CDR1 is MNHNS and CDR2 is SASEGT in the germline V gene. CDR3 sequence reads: CASSPIMDTSYEQYF. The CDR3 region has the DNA TGTGCCAGCAGTCCAATTATGGACACCTCCTACGAGCAGTACTTC.